Listed here are 9 T cell receptor beta chains from one sample, sequenced in a study of blood T cell repertoires in COVID-19. Sequenced by immunoSEQ multiplex PCR; TCRdb stores in-frame clones only, minus some. The sample has 130,000 to 150,000 clones; about 85% are singletons. What was sequenced was peripheral blood. These receptor sequences come from a woman aged 35 to 49 with active or convalescent COVID-19.

The V call is TRBV30, the J call TRBJ1-2, with D possibly matching TRBD1 (6 bases). Trimming stripped 4 bases from V and 11 bases from J, with 17 bases between. This CDR3 is built from 12 residues. Per germline, CDR1 GTSNPN and CDR2 SVGIG (reference sequence). Written as DNA, the CDR3 is TGTGCCTGGACGTGGGACACAGGGCCGTACACCTTC. Translated: CAWTWDTGPYTF.

The chain uses TRBV6-2 or TRBV6-3 and TRBJ2-7; 8 bases map to TRBD2. The V and J ends lost 6 bases and 7 bases, in that order; junction bases with no gene match: 20. Germline-derived CDR1 and CDR2 are MNHEY and SVGEGT. This CDR3 comprises 17 residues. CDR3 sequence: CASSRWPIREGPGEQYF. CDR3 sequence (DNA): TGTGCCAGCAGCCGATGGCCCATTCGGGAGGGCCCAGGAGAGCAGTACTTC.

V usage is TRBV3-1 (or the pseudogene TRBV3-2) and J usage is TRBJ2-7; maybe TRBD1 (6 bases). Germline lookup yields CDR1 LGHDT and CDR2 YNNKEL (reference sequence). There are 14 residues in the CDR3. The ends were cut back, 1 base at V and 3 bases at J, with 10 bases in the middle. The DNA of the CDR3 is TGTGCCAGCAGCCAAGTCCGGGACATCTACGAGCAGTACTTC. Encoded protein: CASSQVRDIYEQYF.

This clone appeared once. V is TRBV5-8 and J is TRBJ2-1, with 9 bases that match TRBD1. Trimming cost V 2 bases and J 7 bases; bases outside gene matches: 16. Germline V gene lookup returns CDR1 SGHTS and CDR2 YDEGEE. The length of the CDR3 is 18 residues. The CDR3 loop is CASSLVPGDREGRNEQFF. CDR3 DNA sequence: TGTGCCAGCAGCTTAGTACCGGGGGACAGGGAAGGTAGGAATGAGCAGTTCTTC.

CDR3 amino acids: CASSPRTGFSISGTEAFF. DNA for the CDR3: TGTGCCAGTAGTCCTCGGACAGGGTTTAGTATTTCGGGCACTGAAGCTTTCTTT. This chain joins TRBV19 and TRBJ1-1; 8 nucleotides agree with TRBD1. With 5 bases clipped from V and 4 bases from J, the junction kept 18 bases outside the gene matches. The CDR3 length is 18 residues. CDR1 is LNHDA and CDR2 is SQIVND in the germline V gene (reference sequence).

V is TRBV2 and J is TRBJ1-4; unclear D gene. The CDR3 extends over 13 amino acids. Trimming removed 5 bases from V and 6 bases from J, with 10 bases in between. Germline CDR1 and CDR2: SNHLY and FYNNEI. In nucleotides, the CDR3 is TGTGCCAGCAGTAATACCCGGGATGAAAAACTGTTTTTT. Protein product: CASSNTRDEKLFF.

This chain joins TRBV7-2 and TRBJ1-1; the D is unclear. The length of the CDR3 is 15 residues. Germline CDR1 SGHTA, CDR2 FQGNSA. Trimming pared 0 bases from V and 3 bases from J, leaving 11 bases between. The CDR3 spells CASSLAWALHTEAFF. The CDR3 DNA reads TGTGCCAGCAGCTTAGCCTGGGCCCTGCACACTGAAGCTTTCTTT. Based on the CDR3 plus reference TRBV7-2 and TRBJ1-1, the full variable domain is GAGVSQSPSNKVTEKGKDVELRCDPISGHTALYWYRQSLGQGLEFLIYFQGNSAPDKSGLPSDRFSAERTGGSVSTLTIQRTQQEDSAVYLCASSLAWALHTEAFFGQGTRLTVV.

The chain recombines TRBV28 with TRBJ1-5, with 7 positions matching TRBD1. CDR1 and CDR2 (germline): MDHEN, SYDVKM. This CDR3 has 14 residues. Unmatched junction bases numbered 6, after V lost 3 bases and J lost 7 bases. In DNA form, the CDR3 reads TGTGCCAGCAGTTTGCAAGGGGGCGGACAGCCCCAGCATTTT. It codes for CASSLQGGGQPQHF.

V is TRBV5-1 and J is TRBJ2-1; tentatively, D is TRBD2 (5 bases). The CDR3 spans 16 residues. Deletions cut 2 bases from V and 0 bases from J, with 12 bases between. Germline V gene lookup returns CDR1 SGHRS and CDR2 YFSETQ. CDR3 region: CASSLRAAGSYNEQFF. CDR3 coding DNA: TGCGCCAGCAGCTTACGGGCGGCGGGCTCCTACAATGAGCAGTTCTTC.